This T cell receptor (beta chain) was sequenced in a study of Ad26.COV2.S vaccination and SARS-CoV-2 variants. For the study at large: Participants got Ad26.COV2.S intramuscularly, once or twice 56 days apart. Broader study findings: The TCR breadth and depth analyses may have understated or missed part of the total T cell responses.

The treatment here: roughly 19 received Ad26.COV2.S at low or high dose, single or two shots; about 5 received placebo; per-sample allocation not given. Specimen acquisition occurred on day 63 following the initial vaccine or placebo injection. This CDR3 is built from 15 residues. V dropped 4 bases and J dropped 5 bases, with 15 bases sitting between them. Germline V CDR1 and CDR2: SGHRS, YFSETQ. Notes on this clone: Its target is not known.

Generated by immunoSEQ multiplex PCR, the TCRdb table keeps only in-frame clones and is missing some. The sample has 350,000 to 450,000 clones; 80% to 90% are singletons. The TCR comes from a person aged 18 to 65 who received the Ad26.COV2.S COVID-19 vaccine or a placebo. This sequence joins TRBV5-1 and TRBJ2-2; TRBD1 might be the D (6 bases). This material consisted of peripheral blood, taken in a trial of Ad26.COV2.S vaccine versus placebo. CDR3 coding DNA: TGCGCCAGCAGCCGAGAGGGGGAATCTACCGGGGAGCTGTTTTTT. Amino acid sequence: CASSREGESTGELFF.